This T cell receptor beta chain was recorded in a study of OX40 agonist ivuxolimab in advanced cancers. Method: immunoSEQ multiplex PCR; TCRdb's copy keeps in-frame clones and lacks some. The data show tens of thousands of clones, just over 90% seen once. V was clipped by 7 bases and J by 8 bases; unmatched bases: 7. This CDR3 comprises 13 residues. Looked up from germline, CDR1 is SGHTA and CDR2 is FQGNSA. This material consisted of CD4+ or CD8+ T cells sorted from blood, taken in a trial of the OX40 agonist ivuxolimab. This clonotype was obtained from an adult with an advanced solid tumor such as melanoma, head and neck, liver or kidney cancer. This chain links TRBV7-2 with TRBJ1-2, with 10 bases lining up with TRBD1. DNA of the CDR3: TGTGCCAGCAACCCGACAGGGGGCTTGGGCTACACCTTC. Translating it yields CASNPTGGLGYTF.